This T cell receptor beta chain was observed in a study of early T cells in non-severe SARS-CoV-2 infection (dated by TCRdb to the early 2020s). Study-wide context: TCR sequencing used bulk RNA from unsorted whole blood, so alpha and beta chains could not be paired.

The investigation overall reported the following: VDJdb matching was skewed toward anti-spike CD8 responses and likely underestimated virus-specific expansions by missing private and CD4 specificities.

The study was a case-control design nested within a healthcare worker cohort in London, UK, with weekly nasopharyngeal swab PCR tests and blood sampling. Healthcare workers were enrolled in the week of the UK lockdown, from 23 to 31 March 2020, and were followed every week for up to about 16 weeks. With respect to this clonotype: What this receptor recognizes is not known. Base qualities were left out, and no much larger clone turns up one base away.

V loses 3 bases, J loses 7 bases, and the germline ends lie 19 bases apart. The CDR3 spans 16 residues, from the cysteine through the phenylalanine. The DNA shown is the 48-base CDR3, in frame from base 1. CDR1 and CDR2 (MNHEY, SMNVEV) derive from the germline V gene (reference sequence). The library was prepared using 5' RACE. Sequencing instrument: NextSeq 500. In the TCR library protocol, unique molecular identifiers were attached to individual cDNA molecules to correct for PCR bias and sequencing error. TCR alpha and beta chains were both sequenced, and the abundances of alpha and beta sequences in each sample were closely correlated with each other. As for the original processing: Decombinator V4 was used to annotate TCR sequences for V gene, J gene and CDR3. Expanded TCRs were defined as changing significantly between any two time points under a Poisson model with p below 0.0001. TCR abundances were normalised to the total number of TCRs sequenced per sample and expressed as counts per million. MAIT TCRs were defined by TRAV1-2 paired with TRAJ12, TRAJ20 or TRAJ33, and iNKT TCRs by TRAV10 paired with TRAJ18. A search of VDJdb, accessed on 1 November 2021, was run for TCRs annotated to CMV, EBV and SARS-CoV-2, with TCRs annotated for multiple antigens excluded. TCRdb ran its own pipeline on the public reads, namely fastp trimming at Q25 and MiXCR clone calling, and kept in-frame beta chains. Duplicate CDR3 protein sequences are folded into a single record with the most common DNA and genes. TCRdb's processing, not the study's, gives the V and J calls here. In all, the sample holds about 48,000 distinct CDR3 sequences, and around 9.5% of those were seen once. About 8.5% of the sample rests with the top ten.

Sequenced sample: whole blood. The clonotype comes from an adult who was a healthcare worker with PCR-confirmed SARS-CoV-2 infection or an uninfected control (not recorded which). Recombination joined TRBV27 with TRBJ2-1; the D region may be TRBD1 or TRBD2, each matching 5 bases equally. The nucleotides read TGTGCCAGCAGTTTTCTAGCAGAGCAGGGCGGTAATGAGCAGTTCTTC. It translates as CASSFLAEQGGNEQFF.